This T cell receptor (beta chain) was sequenced in a study of T cells in Graves' hyperthyroidism and ophthalmopathy (dated by TCRdb to the late 2010s). As for the study more broadly: A discovery cohort of about a hundred patients, about 43 with Graves' ophthalmopathy and 55 to 60 with stable Graves' hyperthyroidism, was used to find distinguishing TCR V-J signatures. For training and testing, the 100 or so patients in the discovery cohort were randomly divided in a 7:3 ratio. Prospective prediction of ophthalmopathy was tested in an independent validation cohort of fewer than 20 hyperthyroidism patients and 17 patients who later progressed to ophthalmopathy. In addition, the study compared T-cell repertoires in thyroid tissue and in blood from about 6 Graves' hyperthyroidism patients. TCR Vbeta CDR3 sequencing of 135 peripheral blood samples (about 45 ophthalmopathy, some 75 hyperthyroidism and approximately 17 progressor patients) is reported in the paper. Once sampling was done, hyperthyroidism patients were given methimazole at a starting dose of 30 mg daily, whereas ophthalmopathy patients were given high-dose intravenous methylprednisolone. Summary of the overall study and its limitations: In validation, progression to ophthalmopathy was predicted by the model with nearly 71% sensitivity and just over 72% specificity, a median of about 6 months before onset. Blood samples also contained most of the expanded thyroid clonotypes (frequency above 0.001), which suggests that blood repertoires may reflect thyroid immune responses. No statistical method was used to fix the sample size in advance, and group allocation was not hidden from the investigators. A model built on a 13 V-J signature distinguished ophthalmopathy from stable hyperthyroidism, reaching around 88% sensitivity and 81.08% specificity in cross-validation and 80%/75% in testing.

The TCR beta CDR3 regions were amplified from the RNA transcripts. A first-round RT-PCR of the TCR CDR3 used the HTBI primer set with the Qiagen OneStep RT-PCR kit. Libraries were constructed in a second round of multiplex PCR, after which size selection and purification were performed. Paired-end sequencing of the libraries was performed with 100 bp reads on an Illumina HiSeq2000. Concerning the study's data processing: SOAPnuke was used to process the raw data, throwing out any read that contained adapters or uncalled bases, had a mean Phred below 15, or lacked an exact constant-primer or identifier match. High-quality paired reads were merged with COPE v1.2.5, and unique nucleotide sequences were defined as clonotypes. MiTCR v1.1 was used to align the clonotypes against IMGT TRBV, TRBD and TRBJ reference segments. The analysis included only V-J combinations with a frequency above 0.0001, which together covered around 99% of the repertoires. The TCS score was defined as the ratio of F50 (clonal expansion) to E x V (chaos), calculated using BLOSUM62-based TCRdist between CDR3 peptides within each V-J. Welch's t-statistics and random forest reduced fewer than 550 V-J features to 13, which were used in a naive Bayes classifier (R e1071). Thyroid-blood repertoire similarity was quantified with the Morisita-Horn index. Starting from the raw public reads, TCRdb applied fastp trimming at Q25, assembled clones with MiXCR and retained in-frame beta chains. CDR3 protein duplicates are merged, each entry listing the most common genes and DNA. These V and J calls originate from TCRdb's pipeline instead of the authors' own analysis. Here the sample has more than 500,000 distinct CDR3 sequences; under 60% occur a single time. The ten largest clones capture under 20% of the sample.

Ten or more counts support this clonotype. Its antigen is not yet known. One base away there is no much larger clone; base qualities are not given. From cysteine to phenylalanine, the CDR3 is 15 amino acids long. Only CDR3 DNA is held: 45 bases, read in frame from base 1. Trimming at the junction amounts to 4 bases on V and 4 bases on J, and the germline ends lie 16 bases apart. The germline V gene provides CDR1 SGHTA and CDR2 FQGNSA. Patients with uncontrolled infections, other autoimmune diseases, pregnancy or lactation were excluded. Diagnoses were established on the basis of clinical symptoms, serum thyroxine and TRAb, thyroid ultrasound, and orbital computed tomography. Total RNA was extracted using Trizol reagent, and RNA quality was assessed on an Agilent 2100 Bioanalyzer.

The sample was peripheral blood or thyroid tissue (not recorded which). Here the chain combines TRBV7-2 and TRBJ1-2, and TRBD1 may be the D gene, going by 5 matching bases. This sequence was found in an adult woman with Graves' disease, either hyperthyroidism or ophthalmopathy (not recorded which). CDR3 region: CASSSTRTGFYGYTF. The sequenced DNA: TGTGCCAGCAGCTCAACACGTACAGGATTCTATGGCTACACCTTC.